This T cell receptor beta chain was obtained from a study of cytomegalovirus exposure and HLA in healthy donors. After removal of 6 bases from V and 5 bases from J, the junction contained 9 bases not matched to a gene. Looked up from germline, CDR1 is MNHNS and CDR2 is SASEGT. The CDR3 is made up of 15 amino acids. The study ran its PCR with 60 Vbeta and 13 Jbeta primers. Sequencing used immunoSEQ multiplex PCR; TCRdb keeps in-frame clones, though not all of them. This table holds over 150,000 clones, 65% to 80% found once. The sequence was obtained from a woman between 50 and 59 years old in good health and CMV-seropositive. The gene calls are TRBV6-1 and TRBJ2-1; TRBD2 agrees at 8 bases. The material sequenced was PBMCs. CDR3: CASSSGGGGHNEQFF. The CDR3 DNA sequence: TGTGCCAGCAGCTCCGGGGGCGGGGGGCACAATGAGCAGTTCTTC.